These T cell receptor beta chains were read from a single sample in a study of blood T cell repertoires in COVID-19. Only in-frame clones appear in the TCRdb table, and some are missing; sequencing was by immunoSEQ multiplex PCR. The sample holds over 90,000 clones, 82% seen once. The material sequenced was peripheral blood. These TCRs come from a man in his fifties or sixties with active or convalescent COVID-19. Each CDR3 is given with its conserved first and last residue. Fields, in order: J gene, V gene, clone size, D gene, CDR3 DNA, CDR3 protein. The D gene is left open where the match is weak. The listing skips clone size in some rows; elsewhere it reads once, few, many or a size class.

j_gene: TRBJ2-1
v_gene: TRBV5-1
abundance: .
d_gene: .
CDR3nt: TGCGCCAGCACGCAGGCTGGCTCCTACAATGAGCAGTTCTTC
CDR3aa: CASTQAGSYNEQFF

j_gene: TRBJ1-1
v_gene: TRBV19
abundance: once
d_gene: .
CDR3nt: TGTGCCAGTAGTATAGTCCGCAGGGGGAACACTGAAGCTTTCTTT
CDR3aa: CASSIVRRGNTEAFF

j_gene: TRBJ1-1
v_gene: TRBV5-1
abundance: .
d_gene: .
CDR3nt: TGCGCCAGCAGCCTCGGGGGACTGAACACTGAAGCTTTCTTT
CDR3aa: CASSLGGLNTEAFF

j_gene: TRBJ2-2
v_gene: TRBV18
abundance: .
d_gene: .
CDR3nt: TGTGCCAGCTCACCACCCAGTGCTGGCCCCGGGGAGCTGTTTTTT
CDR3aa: CASSPPSAGPGELFF

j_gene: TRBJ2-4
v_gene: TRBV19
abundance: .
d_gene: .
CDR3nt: TGTGCCAGTAGTACAACAGGGTCAACAGCCAAAAACATTCAGTACTTC
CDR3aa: CASSTTGSTAKNIQYF

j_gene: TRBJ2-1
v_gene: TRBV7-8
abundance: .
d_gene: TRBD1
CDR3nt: TGTGCCAGCAGCTTTAGGACAGGGGTTTGGAATGAGCAGTTCTTC
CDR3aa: CASSFRTGVWNEQFF

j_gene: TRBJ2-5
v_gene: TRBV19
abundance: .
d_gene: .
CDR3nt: TGTGCCAGTAGTAACAGGGCGCTACAAGAGACCCAGTACTTC
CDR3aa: CASSNRALQETQYF

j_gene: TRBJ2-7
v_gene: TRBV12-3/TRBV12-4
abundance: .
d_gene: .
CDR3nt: TGTGCCAGCAGTCGGGACAACTACGAGCAGTACTTC
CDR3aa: CASSRDNYEQYF

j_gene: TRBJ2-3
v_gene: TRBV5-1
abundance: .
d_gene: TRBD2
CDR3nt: TGCGCCAGCAGTTTGGTTGGTGTGGGACTAGCGGGCACAGATACGCAGTATTTT
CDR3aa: CASSLVGVGLAGTDTQYF

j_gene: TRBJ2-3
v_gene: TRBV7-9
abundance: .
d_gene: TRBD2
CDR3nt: TGTGCCAGCACCCCCGGGACTAGCGGACCAGATACGCAGTATTTT
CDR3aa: CASTPGTSGPDTQYF

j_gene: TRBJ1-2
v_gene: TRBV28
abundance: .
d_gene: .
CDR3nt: TGTGCCAGCAGTTCTGTAGGACACAGTACCTTC
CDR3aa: CASSSVGHSTF

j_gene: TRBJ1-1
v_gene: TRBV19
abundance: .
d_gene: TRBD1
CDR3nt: TGTGCCAGTAGTATGCAGGGGGTGAGGTACACTGAAGCTTTCTTT
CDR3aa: CASSMQGVRYTEAFF

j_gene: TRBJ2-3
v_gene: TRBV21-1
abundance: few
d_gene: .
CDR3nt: TGTACCCGGTCACGGTTTTCTAGCACAGATACGCAGTATTTT
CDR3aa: CTRSRFSSTDTQYF

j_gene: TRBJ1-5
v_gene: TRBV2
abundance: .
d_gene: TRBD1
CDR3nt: TGTGCCAGCAGTGAATCGACAGGGAATCAGCCCCAGCATTTT
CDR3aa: CASSESTGNQPQHF

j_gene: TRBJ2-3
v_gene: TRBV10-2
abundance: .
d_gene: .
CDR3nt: TGCGCCAGCAGTGAAGCTAGCGTGGGCACAGATACGCAGTATTTT
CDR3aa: CASSEASVGTDTQYF

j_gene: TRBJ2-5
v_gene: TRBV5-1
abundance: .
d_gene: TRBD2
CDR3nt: TGCGCCAGCAGCGGCGGGGGGAACCAAGAGACCCAGTACTTC
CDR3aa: CASSGGGNQETQYF

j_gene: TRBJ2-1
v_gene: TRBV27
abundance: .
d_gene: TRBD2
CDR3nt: TGTGCCAGCAGTTTACCGGGACTACTCTTGTTCTTC
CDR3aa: CASSLPGLLLFF

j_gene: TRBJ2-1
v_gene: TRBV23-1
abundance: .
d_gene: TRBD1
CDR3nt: TGCGCCAGCAGTCGGGCAGGGGGCGATTACAATGAGCAATTCTTC
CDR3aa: CASSRAGGDYNEQFF

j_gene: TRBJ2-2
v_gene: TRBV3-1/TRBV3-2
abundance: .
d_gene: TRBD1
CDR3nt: TGTGCCAGCAGCCAACGACAGGGTCGGAACACCGGGGAGCTGTTTTTT
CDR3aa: CASSQRQGRNTGELFF

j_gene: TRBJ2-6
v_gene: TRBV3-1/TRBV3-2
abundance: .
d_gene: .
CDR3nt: TGTGCCAGCAGCCAAGATTGGGCTCCCGGGGCCAACGTCCTGACTTTC
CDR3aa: CASSQDWAPGANVLTF

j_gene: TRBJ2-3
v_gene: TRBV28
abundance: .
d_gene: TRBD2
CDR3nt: TGTGCCAGCAGCTCAGAAAGGCGGGGGGCGGGCACAGATACGCAGTATTTT
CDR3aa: CASSSERRGAGTDTQYF

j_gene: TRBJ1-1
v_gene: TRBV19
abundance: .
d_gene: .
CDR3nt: TGTGCCAGTAGTTTGTCGAGGAACACTGAAGCTTTCTTT
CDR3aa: CASSLSRNTEAFF

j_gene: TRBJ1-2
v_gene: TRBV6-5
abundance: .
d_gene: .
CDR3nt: TGTGCCACTAATGGGTCCAGGGGCCGCTATGGCTACACCTTC
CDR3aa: CATNGSRGRYGYTF

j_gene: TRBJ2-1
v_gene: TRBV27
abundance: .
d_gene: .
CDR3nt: TGTGCCAGCAGTTTCCTGACTAGTAGCCATGAGCAGTTCTTC
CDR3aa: CASSFLTSSHEQFF

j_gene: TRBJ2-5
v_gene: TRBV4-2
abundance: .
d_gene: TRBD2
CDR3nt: TGTGCCAGCAGCCAAGAGCTAGCGGGGGGGCAAGAGACCCAGTACTTC
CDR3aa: CASSQELAGGQETQYF

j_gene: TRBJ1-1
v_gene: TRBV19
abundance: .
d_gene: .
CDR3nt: TGTGCCAGTAGTGACGGACTGGGGGCGGTATCCTCTGAAGCTTTCTTT
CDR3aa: CASSDGLGAVSSEAFF

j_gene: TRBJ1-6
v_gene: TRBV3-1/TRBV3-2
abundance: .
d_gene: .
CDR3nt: TGTGCCAGCAGCCAACAGAACATGAATTCACCCCTCCACTTT
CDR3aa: CASSQQNMNSPLHF

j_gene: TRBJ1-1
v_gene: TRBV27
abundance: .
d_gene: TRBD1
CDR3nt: TGTGCCAGCAGTTCCACGACATCAGGGGGCAAGAAGGACACTGAAGCTTTCTTT
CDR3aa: CASSSTTSGGKKDTEAFF

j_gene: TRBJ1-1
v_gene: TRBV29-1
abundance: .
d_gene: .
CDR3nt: TGCAGCGGTGGGAAGGGAGAGGGCACTGAAGCTTTCTTT
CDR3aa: CSGGKGEGTEAFF

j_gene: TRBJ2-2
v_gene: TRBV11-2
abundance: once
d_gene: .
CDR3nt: TGTGCCAGCAGCTTATTAGGGGGGGGCGCCGGGGAGCTGTTTTTT
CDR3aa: CASSLLGGGAGELFF

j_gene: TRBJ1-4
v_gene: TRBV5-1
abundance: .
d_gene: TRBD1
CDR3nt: TGCGCCAGCAGCTCTCCCGGGACAGGGGTGGAAAAACTGTTTTTT
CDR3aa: CASSSPGTGVEKLFF

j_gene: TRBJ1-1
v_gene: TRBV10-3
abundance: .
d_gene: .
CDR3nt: TGTGCCGTTCGGGACACCGGGGGGTCTGAAGCTTTCTTT
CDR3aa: CAVRDTGGSEAFF

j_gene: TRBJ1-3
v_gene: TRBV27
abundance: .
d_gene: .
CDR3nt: TGTGCCAGCAGGGAGCTCTCTGGAAACACCATATATTTT
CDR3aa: CASRELSGNTIYF

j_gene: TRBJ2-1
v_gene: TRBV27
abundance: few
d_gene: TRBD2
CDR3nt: TGTGCCAGCAGTTGGCGGGGACTAGCGGGGCAGGGCGAGCAGTTCTTC
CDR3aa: CASSWRGLAGQGEQFF

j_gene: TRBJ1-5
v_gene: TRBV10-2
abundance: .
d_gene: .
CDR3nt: TGCGCCAGCAGTGAGTCTACGGAGGATCAGCCCCAGCATTTT
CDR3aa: CASSESTEDQPQHF

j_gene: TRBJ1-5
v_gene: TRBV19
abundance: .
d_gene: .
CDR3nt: TGTGCCAGTAACCTAGGGGATCGCAATCAGCCCCAGCATTTT
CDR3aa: CASNLGDRNQPQHF

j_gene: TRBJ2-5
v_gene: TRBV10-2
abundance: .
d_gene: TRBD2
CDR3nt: TGCGCCAGCAGTGAGATGGTAGCGGGGAAAGAGACCCAGTACTTC
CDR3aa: CASSEMVAGKETQYF